This T cell receptor (beta chain) was sequenced for a study of shared clonotypes between healthy human individuals. Whole-study context: Participating donors consisted of a couple of women and a few men aged 18 to 49.

Every contributor of samples was a Caucasian grown-up residing in Nashville, Tennessee. Unsorted samples drew genomic DNA from about 100 million PBMCs. This clone was seen once. The CDR3 extends over 14 amino acids. The germline V and J ends were trimmed by 0 bases and 4 bases, with 9 bases remaining between them. Per germline, CDR1 SGHTA and CDR2 FQGTGA. Libraries were prepared by immunoSEQ multiplex PCR; TCRdb keeps only in-frame clonotypes and omits some of them. The table shows fewer than 650,000 clones, with 76% occurring only once. This receptor was obtained from a woman between 35 and 50 years old in good health. Some clones in this sample may be carry-over from other donors' samples. The sequenced material came from PBMCs. The chain employs TRBV7-3 and TRBJ1-2, with a tentative D call TRBD1 (5 bases). The CDR3: CASSLTGAGYGYTF. DNA of the CDR3: TGTGCCAGCAGCTTAACAGGGGCTGGCTATGGCTACACCTTC.